A single sample gave rise to the 7 T cell receptor beta chains below, sequenced in a study of T cell changes during pregnancy in multiple sclerosis. Libraries were prepared by immunoSEQ multiplex PCR; TCRdb keeps only in-frame clonotypes and omits some of them. In the table there are roughly 110,000 clones, roughly nine tenths of which are singletons. The sequences come from peripheral blood, collected before pregnancy. The receptors were gathered from a female donor with multiple sclerosis, enrolled in a pregnancy study.

The chain combines TRBV30 with TRBJ1-1; tentatively, D is TRBD1 (6 bases). CDR1 and CDR2 from the germline V gene are GTSNPN and SVGIG (reference sequence). V was pared by 1 base and J by 1 base, with 13 bases between. The CDR3 is 15 amino acids. CDR3 coding DNA: TGTGCCTGGAGTGACCCGGGACACAGGAACACTGAAGCTTTCTTT. As protein: CAWSDPGHRNTEAFF. The whole variable domain, remainder taken from reference TRBV30 and TRBJ1-1, is SQTIHQWPATLVQPVGSPLSLECTVEGTSNPNLYWYRQAAGRGLQLLFYSVGIGQISSEVPQNLSASRPQDRQFILSSKKLLLSDSGFYLCAWSDPGHRNTEAFFGQGTRLTVV.

The chain couples TRBV7-2 to TRBJ2-4, with TRBD2 matching 8 bases. Germline V CDR1 and CDR2: SGHTA, FQGNSA. J lost 7 bases, V lost 5 bases, and 13 bases had no gene match. This CDR3 is built from 16 residues. CDR3 in amino acids: CASSPTGGGPFNIQYF. The CDR3 coding sequence is TGTGCCAGCAGCCCGACGGGCGGGGGGCCTTTTAACATTCAGTACTTC.

This rearrangement joins TRBV6-6 to TRBJ2-7, with 8 bases identical to TRBD1. The germline V gene has CDR1 MNHNY and CDR2 SVGAGI (reference sequence). The CDR3 is 14 amino acids. The V gene end was trimmed by 5 bases and the J gene end by 5 bases; junction bases not matched to a gene: 8. This CDR3 is CASSTGQGRDEQYF. In DNA, the CDR3 is TGTGCCAGCAGTACCGGACAGGGTCGGGACGAGCAGTACTTC.

This clone was seen a single time. The V call is TRBV7-6, the J call TRBJ2-3, with D possibly matching TRBD1 (5 bases). The germline gives CDR1 SGHVS, CDR2 FNYEAQ. V lost 1 base and J lost 5, with 16 bases in between. This CDR3 is 16 amino acids long. The CDR3 is CASSLVPTAILDTQYF. Here the CDR3 DNA reads TGTGCCAGCAGCTTAGTACCGACAGCGATCCTAGATACGCAGTATTTT. Filled out from reference TRBV7-6 and TRBJ2-3, the complete variable domain reads GAGVSQSPRYKVTKRGQDVALRCDPISGHVSLYWYRQALGQGPEFLTYFNYEAQQDKSGLPNDRFSAERPEGSISTLTIQRTEQRDSAMYRCASSLVPTAILDTQYFGPGTRLTVL.

The chain has TRBV19 and TRBJ2-3, with 7 nucleotides matching TRBD2. The CDR3 length is 14 residues. Germline V gene lookup returns CDR1 LNHDA and CDR2 SQIVND (reference sequence). V lost 5 bases, J lost 4 bases, and 6 bases stayed unmatched. CDR3 in DNA: TGTGCCAGTAGTGCAGCGGGAAGGGCAGATACGCAGTATTTT. It is translated as CASSAAGRADTQYF.

The chain is built from TRBV6-1 and TRBJ2-7; 7 bases fit TRBD2. CDR1 is MNHNS and CDR2 is SASEGT in the germline V gene. There are 14 residues in the CDR3. After removal of 4 bases from V and 3 bases from J, the junction contained 6 bases not matched to a gene. The CDR3 region has the DNA TGTGCCAGCAGTGGTAGACTAGCAGGCTACGAGCAGTACTTC. Translation: CASSGRLAGYEQYF.

The rearrangement joins TRBV5-1 to TRBJ2-3, with TRBD1 as a possible D gene (6 bases). Trimming pared 4 bases from V and 2 bases from J, leaving 11 bases between. The CDR3 consists of 14 residues. CDR1 and CDR2 (germline): SGHRS, YFSETQ. The CDR3 DNA reads TGCGCCAGCAGCCTTCGGACAGACACAGATACGCAGTATTTT. It is translated as CASSLRTDTDTQYF.